This T cell receptor (beta chain) appears in the sequencing data of a study of blood T cell repertoires in COVID-19. CDR3 length: 14 residues. V dropped 3 bases and J dropped 0; count of bases not matched to a gene: 5. Germline CDR1 is DFQATT and CDR2 is SNEGSKA (reference sequence). Authors' methods: Estimates of nucleated cell counts were drawn from the amplification of reference gene primers. This table comes from immunoSEQ multiplex PCR, and its TCRdb copy is limited to in-frame clones, with some not included. D and trimming come from the DNA, and the V and J calls and clone size come from that table. Of approximately 300,000 clones in the sample, 80% to 90% were seen once.

The sequence derives from a woman aged 30 to 39 who had recovered from COVID-19. The V gene is TRBV20-1, the J gene TRBJ2-7, with 7 bases that match TRBD2. Material for sequencing was PBMCs or T cells enriched from blood (not recorded which). The chain's CDR3 is CSASNRDYSYEQYF. In nucleotides, the CDR3 is TGCAGTGCTAGTAATCGGGACTACTCCTACGAGCAGTACTTC.